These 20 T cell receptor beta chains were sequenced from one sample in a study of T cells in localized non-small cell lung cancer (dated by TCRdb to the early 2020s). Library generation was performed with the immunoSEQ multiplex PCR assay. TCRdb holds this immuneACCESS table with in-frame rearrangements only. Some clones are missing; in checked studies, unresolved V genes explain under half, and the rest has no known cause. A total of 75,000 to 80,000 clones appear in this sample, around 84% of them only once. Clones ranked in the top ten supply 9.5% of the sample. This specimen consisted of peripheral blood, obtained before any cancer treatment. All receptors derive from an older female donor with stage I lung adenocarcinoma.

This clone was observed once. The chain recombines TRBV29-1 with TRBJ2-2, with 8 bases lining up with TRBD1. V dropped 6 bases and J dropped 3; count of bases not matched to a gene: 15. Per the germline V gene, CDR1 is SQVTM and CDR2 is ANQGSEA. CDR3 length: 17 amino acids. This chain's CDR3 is CSVQGGFGQGDTGELFF. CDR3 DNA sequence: TGCAGCGTCCAGGGCGGATTCGGACAGGGCGACACCGGGGAGCTGTTTTTT.

CDR3 residues: CASSSSGGGYNEQFF. As DNA, the CDR3 is TGTGCCAGCAGTTCTAGCGGGGGGGGCTACAATGAGCAGTTCTTC. The chain has TRBV2 and TRBJ2-1; 12 bases are a match to TRBD2. J gave up 3 bases and V 5 bases, and 2 bases lay outside the gene matches. CDR3 length: 15 residues. CDR1 is SNHLY, CDR2 FYNNEI, per germline.

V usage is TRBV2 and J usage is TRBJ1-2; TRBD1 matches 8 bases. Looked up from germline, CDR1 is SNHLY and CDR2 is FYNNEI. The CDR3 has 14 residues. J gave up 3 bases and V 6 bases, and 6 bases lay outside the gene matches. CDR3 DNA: TGTGCCAGCAGCCGGACAGGGCGGGACTATGGCTACACCTTC. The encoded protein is CASSRTGRDYGYTF.

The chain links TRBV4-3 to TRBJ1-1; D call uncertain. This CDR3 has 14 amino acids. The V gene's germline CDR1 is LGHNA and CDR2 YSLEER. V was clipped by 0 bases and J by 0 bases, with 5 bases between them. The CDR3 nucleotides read TGCGCCAGCAGCCAAGAGATGGTGAACACTGAAGCTTTCTTT. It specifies CASSQEMVNTEAFF.

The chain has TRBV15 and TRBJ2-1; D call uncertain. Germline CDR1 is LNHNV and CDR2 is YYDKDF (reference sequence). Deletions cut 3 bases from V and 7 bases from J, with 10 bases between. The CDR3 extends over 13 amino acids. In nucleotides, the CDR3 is TGTGCCACCAGCAGGGGTAGTGAGAATGAGCAGTTCTTC. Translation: CATSRGSENEQFF.

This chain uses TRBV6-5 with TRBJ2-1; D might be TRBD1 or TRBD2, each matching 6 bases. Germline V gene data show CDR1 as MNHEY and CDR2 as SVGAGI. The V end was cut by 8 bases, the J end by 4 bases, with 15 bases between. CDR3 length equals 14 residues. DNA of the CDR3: TGTGCCAGCGGAAGTTGGGGGGCATACAATGAGCAGTTCTTC. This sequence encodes CASGSWGAYNEQFF.

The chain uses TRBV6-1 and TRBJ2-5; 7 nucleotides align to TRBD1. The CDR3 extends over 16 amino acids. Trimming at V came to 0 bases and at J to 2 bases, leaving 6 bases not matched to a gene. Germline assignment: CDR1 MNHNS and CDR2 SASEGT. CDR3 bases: TGTGCCAGCAGTGAAGCCCCACAGGGGCCGCAAGAGACCCAGTACTTC. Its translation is CASSEAPQGPQETQYF.

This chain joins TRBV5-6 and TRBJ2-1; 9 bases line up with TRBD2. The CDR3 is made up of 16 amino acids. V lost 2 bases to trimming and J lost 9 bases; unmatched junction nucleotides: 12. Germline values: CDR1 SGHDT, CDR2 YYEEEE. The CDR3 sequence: CASSLRGLAGRVEQFF. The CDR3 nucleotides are TGTGCCAGCAGCTTAAGGGGTCTAGCGGGGAGAGTTGAGCAGTTCTTC.

The CDR3, as DNA: TGTGCCAGCAGTGAAGCGGGAATTCGGAACACCGGGGAGCTGTTTTTT. This encodes CASSEAGIRNTGELFF. This chain uses TRBV2 with TRBJ2-2; D gene unclear. CDR1 and CDR2 (germline): SNHLY, FYNNEI. This CDR3 comprises 16 residues. Trimming shortened V by 0 bases and J by 1 base, and 9 bases separated the two germline ends.

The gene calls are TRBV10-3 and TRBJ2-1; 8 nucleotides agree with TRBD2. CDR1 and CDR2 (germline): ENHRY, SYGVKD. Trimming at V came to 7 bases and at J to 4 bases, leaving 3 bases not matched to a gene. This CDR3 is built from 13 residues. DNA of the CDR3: TGTGCCATCAATAGCGGGGATTACAATGAGCAGTTCTTC. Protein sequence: CAINSGDYNEQFF.

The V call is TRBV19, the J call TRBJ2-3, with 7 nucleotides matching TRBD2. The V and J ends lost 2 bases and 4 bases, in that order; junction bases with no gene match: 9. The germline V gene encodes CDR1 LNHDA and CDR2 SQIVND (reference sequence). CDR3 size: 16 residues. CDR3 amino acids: CASSISVGGRSDTQYF. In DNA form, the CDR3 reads TGTGCCAGTAGTATATCGGTGGGAGGGCGATCAGATACGCAGTATTTT.

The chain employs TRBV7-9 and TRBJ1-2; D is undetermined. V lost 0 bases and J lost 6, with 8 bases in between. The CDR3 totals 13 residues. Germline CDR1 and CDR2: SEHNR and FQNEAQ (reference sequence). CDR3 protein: CASSLAYGDGYTF. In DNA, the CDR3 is TGTGCCAGCAGCTTAGCTTATGGTGATGGCTACACCTTC. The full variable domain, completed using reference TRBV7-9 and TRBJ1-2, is DTGVSQNPRHKITKRGQNVTFRCDPISEHNRLYWYRQTLGQGPEFLTYFQNEAQLEKSRLLSDRFSAERPKGSFSTLEIQRTEQGDSAMYLCASSLAYGDGYTFGSGTRLTVV.

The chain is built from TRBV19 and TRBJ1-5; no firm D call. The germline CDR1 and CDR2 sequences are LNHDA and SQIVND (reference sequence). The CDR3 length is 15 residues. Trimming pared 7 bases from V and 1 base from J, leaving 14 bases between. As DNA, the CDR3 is TGTGCCAGTAAGCATCTAGGCGGAAGCAATCAGCCCCAGCATTTT. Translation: CASKHLGGSNQPQHF.

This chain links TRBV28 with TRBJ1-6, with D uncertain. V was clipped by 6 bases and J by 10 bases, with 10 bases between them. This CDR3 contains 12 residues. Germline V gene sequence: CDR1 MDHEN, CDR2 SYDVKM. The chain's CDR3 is CASSLTPSPLHF. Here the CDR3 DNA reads TGTGCCAGCAGCCTGACCCCATCACCCCTCCACTTT. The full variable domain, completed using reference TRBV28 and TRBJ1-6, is DVKVTQSSRYLVKRTGEKVFLECVQDMDHENMFWYRQDPGLGLRLIYFSYDVKMKEKGDIPEGYSVSREKKERFSLILESASTNQTSMYLCASSLTPSPLHFGNGTRLTVT.

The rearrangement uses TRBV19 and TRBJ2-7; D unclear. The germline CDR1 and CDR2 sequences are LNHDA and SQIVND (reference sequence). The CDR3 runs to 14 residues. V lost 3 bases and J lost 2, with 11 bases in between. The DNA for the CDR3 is TGTGCCAGTAGTATCGGCAGAAATACCTACGAGCAGTACTTC. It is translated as CASSIGRNTYEQYF.

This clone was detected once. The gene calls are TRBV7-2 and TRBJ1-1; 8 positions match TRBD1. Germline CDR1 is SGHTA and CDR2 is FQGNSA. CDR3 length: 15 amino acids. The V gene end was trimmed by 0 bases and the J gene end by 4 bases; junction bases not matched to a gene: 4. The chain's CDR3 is CASSLALTGGTEAFF. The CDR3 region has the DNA TGTGCCAGCAGCTTAGCGCTTACAGGGGGCACTGAAGCTTTCTTT.

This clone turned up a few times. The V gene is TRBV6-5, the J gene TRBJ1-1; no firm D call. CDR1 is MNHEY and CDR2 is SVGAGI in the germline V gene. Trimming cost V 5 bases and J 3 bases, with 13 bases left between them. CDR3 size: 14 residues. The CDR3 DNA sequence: TGTGCCAGCAGTCCCGTCGGCGGGGACACTGAAGCTTTCTTT. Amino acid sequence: CASSPVGGDTEAFF.

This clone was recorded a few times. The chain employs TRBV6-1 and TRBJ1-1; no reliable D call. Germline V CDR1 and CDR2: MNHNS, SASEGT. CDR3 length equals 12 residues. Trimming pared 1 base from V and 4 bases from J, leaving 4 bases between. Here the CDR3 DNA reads TGTGCCAGCAGTGAAGGTTTCACTGAAGCTTTCTTT. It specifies CASSEGFTEAFF.

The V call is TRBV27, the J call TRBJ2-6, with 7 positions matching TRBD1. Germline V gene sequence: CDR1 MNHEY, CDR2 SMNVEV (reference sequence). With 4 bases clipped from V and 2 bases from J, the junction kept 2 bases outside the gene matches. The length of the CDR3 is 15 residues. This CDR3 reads CASSSTGPGANVLTF. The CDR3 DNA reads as TGTGCCAGCAGTTCGACAGGGCCTGGGGCCAACGTCCTGACTTTC.

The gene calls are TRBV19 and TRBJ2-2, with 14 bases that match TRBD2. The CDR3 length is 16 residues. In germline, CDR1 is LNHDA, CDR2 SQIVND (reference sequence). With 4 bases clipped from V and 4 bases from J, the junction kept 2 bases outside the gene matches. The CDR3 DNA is TGTGCCAGTAGTACCGGGACTAGCGGGAGCACCGGGGAGCTGTTTTTT. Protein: CASSTGTSGSTGELFF. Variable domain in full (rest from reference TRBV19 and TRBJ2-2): DGGITQSPKYLFRKEGQNVTLSCEQNLNHDAMYWYRQDPGQGLRLIYYSQIVNDFQKGDIAEGYSVSREKKESFPLTVTSAQKNPTAFYLCASSTGTSGSTGELFFGEGSRLTVL.